This T cell receptor beta chain was recorded in a study of T cells after yellow fever vaccination. Notes on the study in general: Re-detected after boosting: most primary clones, more than 95% of CD4 and 80% to 90% of CD8.

CDR3 length: 15 residues. CDR1 SQVTM and CDR2 ANQGSEA come from the germline V gene. J gave up 5 bases and V 4 bases, and 11 bases lay outside the gene matches. TCRdb passed the 5' RACE reads through MiXCR, listing each CDR3 protein once. The top ten clones hold more than 0.85% of a sample with about 230,000 distinct CDR3 sequences, less than 7.5% of them seen once. In this sample, this clonotype turned up a few times. Its cognate antigen is unknown. The clonotype originates from a man between 25 and 39 years old who received the YFV17D yellow fever vaccine. The chain recombines TRBV29-1 with TRBJ2-1, with TRBD2 matching over 7 bases. Material: CD4+ T cells sorted from PBMCs, obtained on the day of the yellow fever booster vaccination. The CDR3 nucleotides are TGCAGCGTTGTTTGGGGTAGCGGGTCAAACAATGAGCAGTTCTTC. Protein product: CSVVWGSGSNNEQFF.